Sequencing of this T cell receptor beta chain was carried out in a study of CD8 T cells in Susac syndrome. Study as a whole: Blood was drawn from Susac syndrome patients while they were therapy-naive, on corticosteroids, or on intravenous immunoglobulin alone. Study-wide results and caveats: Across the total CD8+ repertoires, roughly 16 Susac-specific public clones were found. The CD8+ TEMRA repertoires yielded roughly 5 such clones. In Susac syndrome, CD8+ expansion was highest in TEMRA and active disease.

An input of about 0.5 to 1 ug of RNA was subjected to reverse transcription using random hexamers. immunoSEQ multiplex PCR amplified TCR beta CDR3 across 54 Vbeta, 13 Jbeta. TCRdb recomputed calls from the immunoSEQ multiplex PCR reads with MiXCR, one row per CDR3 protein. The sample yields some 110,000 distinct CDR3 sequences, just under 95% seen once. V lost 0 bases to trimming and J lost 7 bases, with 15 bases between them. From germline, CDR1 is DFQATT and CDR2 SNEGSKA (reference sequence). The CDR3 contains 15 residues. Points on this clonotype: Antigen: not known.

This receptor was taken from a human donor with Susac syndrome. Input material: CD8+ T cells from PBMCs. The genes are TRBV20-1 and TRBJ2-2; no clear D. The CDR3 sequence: CSARDPSGVGGELFF. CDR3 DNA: TGCAGTGCTAGAGATCCCTCTGGGGTAGGCGGGGAGCTGTTTTTT.